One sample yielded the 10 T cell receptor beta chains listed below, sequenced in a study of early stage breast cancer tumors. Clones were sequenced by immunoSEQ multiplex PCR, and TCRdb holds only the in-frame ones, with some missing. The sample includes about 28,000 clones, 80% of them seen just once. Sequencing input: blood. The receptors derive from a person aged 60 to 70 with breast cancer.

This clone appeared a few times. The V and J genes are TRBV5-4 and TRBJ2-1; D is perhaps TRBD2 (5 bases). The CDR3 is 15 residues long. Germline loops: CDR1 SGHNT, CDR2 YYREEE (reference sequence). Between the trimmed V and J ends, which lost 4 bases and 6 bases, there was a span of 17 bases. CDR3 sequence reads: CASSPSGARLNEQFF. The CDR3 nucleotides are TGTGCCAGCAGCCCGAGCGGAGCCAGACTCAATGAGCAGTTCTTC. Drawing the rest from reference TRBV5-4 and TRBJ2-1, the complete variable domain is ETGVTQSPTHLIKTRGQQVTLRCSSQSGHNTVSWYQQALGQGPQFIFQYYREEENGRGNFPPRFSGLQFPNYSSELNVNALELDDSALYLCASSPSGARLNEQFFGPGTRLTVL.

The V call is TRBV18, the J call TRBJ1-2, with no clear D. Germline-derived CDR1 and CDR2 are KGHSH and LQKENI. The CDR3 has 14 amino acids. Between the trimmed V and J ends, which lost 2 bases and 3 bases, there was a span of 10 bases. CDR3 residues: CASSPSSGDYGYTF. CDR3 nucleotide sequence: TGTGCCAGCTCACCAAGTTCTGGAGACTATGGCTACACCTTC.

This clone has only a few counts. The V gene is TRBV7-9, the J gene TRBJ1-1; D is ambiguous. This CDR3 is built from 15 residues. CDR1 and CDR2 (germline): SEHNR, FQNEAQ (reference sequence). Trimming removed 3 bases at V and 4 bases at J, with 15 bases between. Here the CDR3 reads CASSFPRARSTEAFF. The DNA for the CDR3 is TGTGCCAGCAGCTTTCCGAGGGCGCGGTCCACTGAAGCTTTCTTT.

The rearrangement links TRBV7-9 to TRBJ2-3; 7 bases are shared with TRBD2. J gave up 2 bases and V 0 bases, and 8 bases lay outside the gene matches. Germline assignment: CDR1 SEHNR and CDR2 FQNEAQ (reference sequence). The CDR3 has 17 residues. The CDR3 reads CASSLAGLAVATDTQYF. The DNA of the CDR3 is TGTGCCAGCAGCTTAGCGGGGCTAGCGGTGGCCACAGATACGCAGTATTTT. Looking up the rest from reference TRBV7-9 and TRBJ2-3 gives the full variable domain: DTGVSQNPRHKITKRGQNVTFRCDPISEHNRLYWYRQTLGQGPEFLTYFQNEAQLEKSRLLSDRFSAERPKGSFSTLEIQRTEQGDSAMYLCASSLAGLAVATDTQYFGPGTRLTVL.

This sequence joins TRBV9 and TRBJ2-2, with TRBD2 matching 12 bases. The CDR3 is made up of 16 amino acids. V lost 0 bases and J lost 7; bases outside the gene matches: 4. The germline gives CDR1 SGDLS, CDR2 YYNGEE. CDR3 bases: TGTGCCAGCAGCGTAGCTAGCGGGAGGGCTATCGGGGAGCTGTTTTTT. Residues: CASSVASGRAIGELFF. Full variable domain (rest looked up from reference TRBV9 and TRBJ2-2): DSGVTQTPKHLITATGQRVTLRCSPRSGDLSVYWYQQSLDQGLQFLIQYYNGEERAKGNILERFSAQQFPDLHSELNLSSLELGDSALYFCASSVASGRAIGELFFGEGSRLTVL.

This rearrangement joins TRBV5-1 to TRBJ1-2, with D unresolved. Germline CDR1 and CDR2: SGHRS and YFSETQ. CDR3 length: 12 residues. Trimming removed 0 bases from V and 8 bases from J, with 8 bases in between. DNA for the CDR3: TGCGCCAGCAGCTTGGAGTTCAGAGGCTACACCTTC. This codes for CASSLEFRGYTF.

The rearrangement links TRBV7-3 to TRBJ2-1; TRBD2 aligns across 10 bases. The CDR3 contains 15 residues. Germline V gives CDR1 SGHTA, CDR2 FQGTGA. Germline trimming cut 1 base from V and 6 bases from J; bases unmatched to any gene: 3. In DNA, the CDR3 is TGTGCCAGCAGCTTAAGTCTAGCGGGAGTCAATGAGCAGTTCTTC. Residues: CASSLSLAGVNEQFF.

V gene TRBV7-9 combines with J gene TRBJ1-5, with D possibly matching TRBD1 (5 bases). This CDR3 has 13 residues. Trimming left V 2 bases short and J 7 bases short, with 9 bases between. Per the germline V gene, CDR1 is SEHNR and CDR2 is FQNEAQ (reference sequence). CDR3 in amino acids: CASSLPGPQPQHF. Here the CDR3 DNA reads TGTGCCAGCAGCTTACCAGGGCCACAGCCCCAGCATTTT.

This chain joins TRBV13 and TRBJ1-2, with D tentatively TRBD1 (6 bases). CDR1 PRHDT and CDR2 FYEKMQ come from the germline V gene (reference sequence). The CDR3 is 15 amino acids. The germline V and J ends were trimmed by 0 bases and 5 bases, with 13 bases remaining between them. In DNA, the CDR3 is TGTGCCAGCAGCTTAGGGAGGGGGGGTTCTTATGGCTACACCTTC. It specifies CASSLGRGGSYGYTF.

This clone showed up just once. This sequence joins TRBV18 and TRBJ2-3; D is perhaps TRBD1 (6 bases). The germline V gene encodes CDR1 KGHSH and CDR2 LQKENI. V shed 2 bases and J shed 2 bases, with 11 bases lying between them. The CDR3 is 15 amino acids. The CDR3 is CASSPRAGVTDTQYF. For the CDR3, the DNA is TGTGCCAGCTCACCAAGGGCAGGGGTCACAGATACGCAGTATTTT. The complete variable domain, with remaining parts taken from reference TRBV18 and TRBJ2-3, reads NAGVMQNPRHLVRRRGQEARLRCSPMKGHSHVYWYRQLPEEGLKFMVYLQKENIIDESGMPKERFSAEFPKEGPSILRIQQVVRGDSAAYFCASSPRAGVTDTQYFGPGTRLTVL.